This passage covers 20 T cell receptor beta chains from one sample sequenced in a study of blood T cell repertoires in COVID-19. The protocol was immunoSEQ multiplex PCR, while the TCRdb copy is restricted to in-frame clones and leaves out a portion. This sample carries 150,000 to 200,000 clones, about 88% of them seen once, and the ten largest clones take 2% to 2.5%. The source material was peripheral blood. All receptors come from a man aged 65 to 85 with active or convalescent COVID-19.

V is TRBV21-1 and J is TRBJ2-7; TRBD2 is taken as the D call from the table, unchecked against the DNA. TRBV21-1 is a known pseudogene. This CDR3 is built from 14 residues. The CDR3 DNA sequence: TGTGCCAGCAGCAAAGTCGGGGGGTGTTACGAGCAGTACTTC. Translating it yields CASSKVGGCYEQYF.

The chain uses TRBV7-9 and TRBJ1-2; D perhaps matches TRBD1 (6 bases). Germline V gene lookup returns CDR1 SEHNR and CDR2 FQNEAQ (reference sequence). V was shortened by 6 bases and J by 2 bases, with 13 bases between the two germline ends. The CDR3 extends over 14 amino acids. Here the CDR3 DNA reads TGTGCCAGCAGTCCGGACAGTAGGAACTATGGCTACACCTTC. Its protein is CASSPDSRNYGYTF.

The chain is built from TRBV6-5 and TRBJ1-2; weak D call: TRBD1 (6 bases). Germline CDR1 and CDR2: MNHEY and SVGAGI. CDR3 length equals 12 residues. With 6 bases removed from V and 5 bases from J, the gap between germline ends came to 10 bases. The CDR3 sequence is CASRVTGYGYTF. In nucleotides, the CDR3 is TGTGCCAGCAGAGTTACAGGGTATGGCTACACCTTC.

The chain couples TRBV19 to TRBJ1-5; TRBD1 might be the D (5 bases). The CDR3 sequence is 14 residues long. Between the trimmed V and J ends, which lost 5 bases and 0 bases, there was a span of 8 bases. Germline CDR1 reads LNHDA; CDR2 reads SQIVND (reference sequence). This CDR3 is CASSYRNSNQPQHF. The CDR3 nucleotides are TGTGCCAGTAGTTACAGGAATAGCAATCAGCCCCAGCATTTT. Supplemented by reference TRBV19 and TRBJ1-5, the full variable domain reads DGGITQSPKYLFRKEGQNVTLSCEQNLNHDAMYWYRQDPGQGLRLIYYSQIVNDFQKGDIAEGYSVSREKKESFPLTVTSAQKNPTAFYLCASSYRNSNQPQHFGDGTRLSIL.

With respect to this clone: This sample includes further DNA sequences coding for the same CDR3. The chain combines TRBV29-1 with TRBJ2-7; D is undetermined. V was cut by 4 bases and J by 0 bases, with 7 bases left in between. Germline V gene lookup returns CDR1 SQVTM and CDR2 ANQGSEA. The CDR3 loop spans 12 amino acids. The CDR3 sequence: CSVVGTSYEQYF. In DNA, the CDR3 is TGCAGCGTTGTGGGCACCTCCTACGAGCAGTACTTC.

The gene calls are TRBV5-1 and TRBJ2-2; 7 bases fit TRBD1. CDR1 and CDR2 from the germline V gene are SGHRS and YFSETQ. After removal of 4 bases from V and 8 bases from J, the junction contained 11 bases not matched to a gene. The CDR3 is 15 residues long. CDR3 nucleotides: TGCGCCAGCAGCCCTCAACGGGACAGTCCTGGGGAGCTGTTTTTT. It yields the protein CASSPQRDSPGELFF.

A word on this clone: Sequence at one end of the junction differs from germline and may be a read error. Here the CDR3 reads CASRAGGSSEQYF. As DNA, the CDR3 is TGTGCCAGCAGAGCGGGAGGGTCCTCCGAGCAGTACTTC. The rearrangement uses TRBV12-3 or TRBV12-4 and TRBJ2-7, with 10 bases lining up with TRBD2. This CDR3 contains 13 residues.

The V and J genes are TRBV4-3 and TRBJ1-2; the D gene is possibly TRBD1 (6 bases). With 1 base removed from V and 3 bases from J, the gap between germline ends came to 15 bases. CDR3 length: 16 residues. Germline V gene lookup returns CDR1 LGHNA and CDR2 YSLEER. The CDR3 protein is CASSQVTGNSYYGYTF. In nucleotides, the CDR3 is TGCGCCAGCAGCCAAGTTACAGGGAACAGCTACTATGGCTACACCTTC.

The rearrangement links TRBV12-3 or TRBV12-4 to TRBJ2-7; 10 bases are shared with TRBD2. Unmatched junction bases numbered 4, after V lost 6 bases and J lost 5 bases. The CDR3 loop spans 13 amino acids. The DNA for the CDR3 is TGTGCCAGCAGCCTTGGGACTAGCGACGAGCAGTACTTC. Its protein product is CASSLGTSDEQYF.

This chain links TRBV4-1 with TRBJ2-2; 10 nucleotides agree with TRBD2. The V and J ends lost 4 bases and 6 bases, in that order; junction bases with no gene match: 11. Germline V gene sequence: CDR1 MGHRA, CDR2 YSYEKL. The CDR3 has 17 amino acids. This chain's CDR3 is CASSLDPLAGASGELFF. The CDR3, as DNA: TGCGCCAGCAGCCTTGACCCCCTAGCGGGAGCTTCCGGGGAGCTGTTTTTT.

The chain recombines TRBV9 with TRBJ2-5; TRBD1 matches at 9 bases. The CDR3 contains 14 residues. With V trimmed by 3 bases and J by 5 bases, 5 bases remained unmatched. Germline assignment: CDR1 SGDLS and CDR2 YYNGEE. The CDR3 is CASSGRDRVETQYF. In DNA, the CDR3 is TGTGCCAGCAGCGGCAGGGACAGGGTGGAGACCCAGTACTTC. Full variable domain (rest looked up from reference TRBV9 and TRBJ2-5): DSGVTQTPKHLITATGQRVTLRCSPRSGDLSVYWYQQSLDQGLQFLIQYYNGEERAKGNILERFSAQQFPDLHSELNLSSLELGDSALYFCASSGRDRVETQYFGPGTRLLVL.

The gene calls are TRBV6-2 or TRBV6-3 and TRBJ2-1; 11 nucleotides line up with TRBD2. V gave up 0 bases and J gave up 6 bases; unmatched junction bases: 7. Germline assignment: CDR1 MNHEY and CDR2 SVGEGT. The CDR3 loop spans 17 amino acids. CDR3 in DNA: TGTGCCAGCAGTTACTCCGGGCTAGCGGGAGGTCCCAATGAGCAGTTCTTC. As protein: CASSYSGLAGGPNEQFF.

This clone was found a few times. This CDR3 reads CASSGGQGPYEQYF. CDR3 nucleotide sequence: TGCGCCAGCAGTGGGGGACAGGGGCCCTACGAGCAGTACTTC. This sequence joins TRBV10-1 and TRBJ2-7; 10 positions agree with TRBD1. Trimming removed 4 bases from V and 2 bases from J; junction bases left unmatched: 2. The CDR3 runs 14 residues. CDR1 WNHNN and CDR2 SYGVQD come from the germline V gene (reference sequence).

The J gene is TRBJ2-1, the V gene TRBV7-2; 10 bases are a match to TRBD2. CDR1 is SGHTA and CDR2 is FQGNSA in the germline V gene. The CDR3 totals 17 residues. V lost 4 bases to trimming and J lost 1 base; unmatched junction nucleotides: 7. CDR3 nucleotide sequence: TGTGCCAGCAGCTCCCTAGCGGGAGACTGGTCCTACAATGAGCAGTTCTTC. It encodes CASSSLAGDWSYNEQFF.

J is TRBJ2-3 and V is TRBV5-1; TRBD2 aligns across 13 bases. Germline CDR1 SGHRS, CDR2 YFSETQ. V lost 3 bases, J lost 0 bases, and 1 base stayed unmatched. This CDR3 region has 16 residues. Here the CDR3 reads CASSWGLAGSTDTQYF. CDR3 coding DNA: TGCGCCAGCAGCTGGGGACTAGCGGGGAGCACAGATACGCAGTATTTT.

The V call is TRBV29-1, the J call TRBJ2-7; possible D gene TRBD1, 6 bases. The CDR3 sequence is 13 residues long. Trimming stripped 4 bases from V and 2 bases from J, with 12 bases between. Per germline, CDR1 SQVTM and CDR2 ANQGSEA. CDR3 nucleotide sequence: TGCAGCGTTGTGGTCAGGGGAACCTACGAGCAGTACTTC. Protein: CSVVVRGTYEQYF.

Only one count was recorded for this clone. The J gene is TRBJ1-5, the V gene TRBV7-8; 7 positions match TRBD1. The germline V gene encodes CDR1 SGHVS and CDR2 FQNEAQ. V lost 5 bases to trimming and J lost 7 bases; unmatched junction nucleotides: 8. The CDR3 consists of 14 residues. The CDR3 nucleotides are TGTGCCAGCAGCCCCACAGGGGTTAGACAGCCCCAGCATTTT. Amino acids: CASSPTGVRQPQHF.

The chain joins TRBV6-5 to TRBJ2-1; D might be TRBD1 (6 bases). Germline loops: CDR1 MNHEY, CDR2 SVGAGI. The CDR3 consists of 12 residues. Trimming left V 6 bases short and J 4 bases short, with 7 bases between. DNA for the CDR3: TGTGCCAGCAGCGGACAGTACAATGAGCAGTTCTTC. Amino acid sequence: CASSGQYNEQFF.

This chain connects TRBV28 to TRBJ1-3; 7 bases map to TRBD1. Unmatched junction bases numbered 8, after V lost 6 bases and J lost 0 bases. CDR3 size: 16 residues. CDR1 is MDHEN, CDR2 SYDVKM, per germline. The CDR3 is CASRVLGDSSGNTIYF. The CDR3 DNA sequence: TGTGCCAGCAGAGTTCTCGGGGACAGCTCTGGAAACACCATATATTTT.

The chain carries TRBV30 and TRBJ1-5; the D is unclear. CDR3 length: 13 residues. Germline V gives CDR1 GTSNPN, CDR2 SVGIG (reference sequence). Trimming cost V 0 bases and J 5 bases, with 8 bases left between them. CDR3: CAWSVHLDQPQHF. CDR3 nucleotide sequence: TGTGCCTGGAGTGTACATTTGGATCAGCCCCAGCATTTT.